The present TCR beta chain was sequenced within a study of OX40 agonist ivuxolimab in advanced cancers. As for the study in general: The study enrolled dose-escalation patients with hepatocellular carcinoma, melanoma, renal cell or head and neck cancer. The mean age was approximately 60 years, ranging from 23 to 79, with approximately 85% of participants male.

Sequencing used immunoSEQ multiplex PCR; TCRdb keeps in-frame clones, though not all of them. The top ten hold roughly an eighth of the sample, which has 74,000 or so clones, about 92% seen once. The V segment lost 7 bases and the J segment 5 bases; nucleotides outside the gene matches: 10. Germline values: CDR1 SGHDT, CDR2 YYEEEE. The CDR3 is 14 residues long. V gene TRBV5-6 combines with J gene TRBJ1-1; TRBD1 matches 8 bases. The starting material was CD4+ or CD8+ T cells sorted from blood, obtained in a trial of the OX40 agonist ivuxolimab. The sequence was obtained from an adult with an advanced solid tumor such as melanoma, head and neck, liver or kidney cancer. DNA of the CDR3: TGTGCCAGCGAAGCTTCGGACAGGGCGACTGAAGCTTTCTTT. It encodes CASEASDRATEAFF.